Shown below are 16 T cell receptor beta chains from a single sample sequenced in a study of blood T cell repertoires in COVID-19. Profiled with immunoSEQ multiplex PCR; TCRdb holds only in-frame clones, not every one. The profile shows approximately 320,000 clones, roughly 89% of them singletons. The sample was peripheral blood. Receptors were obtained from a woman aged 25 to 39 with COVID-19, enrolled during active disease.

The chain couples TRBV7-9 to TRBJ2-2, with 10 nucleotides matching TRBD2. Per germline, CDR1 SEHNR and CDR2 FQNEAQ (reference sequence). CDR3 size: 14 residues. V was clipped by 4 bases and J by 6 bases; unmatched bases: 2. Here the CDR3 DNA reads TGTGCCAGCAGCTCCGGGACTAGCGCCGGGGAGCTGTTTTTT. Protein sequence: CASSSGTSAGELFF.

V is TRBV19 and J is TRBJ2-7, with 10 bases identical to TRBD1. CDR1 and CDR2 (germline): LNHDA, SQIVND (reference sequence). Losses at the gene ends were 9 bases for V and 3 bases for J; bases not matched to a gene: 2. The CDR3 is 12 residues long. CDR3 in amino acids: CASGQGDYEQYF. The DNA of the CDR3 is TGTGCCAGCGGACAGGGGGACTACGAGCAGTACTTC.

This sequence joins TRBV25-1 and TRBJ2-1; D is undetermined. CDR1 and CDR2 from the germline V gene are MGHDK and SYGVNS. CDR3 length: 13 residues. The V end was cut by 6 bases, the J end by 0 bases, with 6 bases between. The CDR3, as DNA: TGTGCCAGCAGACAGAGCTCCTACAATGAGCAGTTCTTC. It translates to CASRQSSYNEQFF.

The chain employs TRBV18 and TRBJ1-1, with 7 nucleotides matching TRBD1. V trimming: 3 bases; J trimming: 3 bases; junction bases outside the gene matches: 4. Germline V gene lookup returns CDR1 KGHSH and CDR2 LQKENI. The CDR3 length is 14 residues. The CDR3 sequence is CASSPQGGDTEAFF. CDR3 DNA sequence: TGTGCCAGCTCACCCCAGGGGGGAGACACTGAAGCTTTCTTT.

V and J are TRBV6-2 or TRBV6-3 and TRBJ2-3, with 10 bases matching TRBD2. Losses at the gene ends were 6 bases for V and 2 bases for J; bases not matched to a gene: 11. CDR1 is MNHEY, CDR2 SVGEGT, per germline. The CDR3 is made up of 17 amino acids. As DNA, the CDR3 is TGTGCCAGCAGCCGTGCTCGAGCGGGGGGGCCCACAGATACGCAGTATTTT. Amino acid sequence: CASSRARAGGPTDTQYF.

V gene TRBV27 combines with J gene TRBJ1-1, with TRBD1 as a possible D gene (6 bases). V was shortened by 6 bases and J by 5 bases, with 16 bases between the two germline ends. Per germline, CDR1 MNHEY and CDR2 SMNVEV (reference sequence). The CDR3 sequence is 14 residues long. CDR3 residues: CASSHGGAGTEAFF. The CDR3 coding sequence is TGTGCCAGCAGCCATGGGGGGGCAGGGACTGAAGCTTTCTTT.

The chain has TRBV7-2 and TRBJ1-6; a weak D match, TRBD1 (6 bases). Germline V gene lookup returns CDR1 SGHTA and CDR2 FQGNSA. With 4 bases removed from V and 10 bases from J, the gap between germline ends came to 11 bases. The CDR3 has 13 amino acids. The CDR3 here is CASSSPGTSPLHF. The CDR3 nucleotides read TGTGCCAGCAGCTCTCCGGGGACATCACCCCTCCACTTT.

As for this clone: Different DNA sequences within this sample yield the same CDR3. For the CDR3, the DNA is TGTGCCAGCTCGCGGGGAGAGAACACTGAAGCTTTCTTT. Translated, it gives CASSRGENTEAFF. The chain has TRBV18 and TRBJ1-1; D not resolved. The CDR3 contains 13 residues. V was clipped by 6 bases and J by 1 base, with 9 bases between them. Germline-derived CDR1 and CDR2 are KGHSH and LQKENI.

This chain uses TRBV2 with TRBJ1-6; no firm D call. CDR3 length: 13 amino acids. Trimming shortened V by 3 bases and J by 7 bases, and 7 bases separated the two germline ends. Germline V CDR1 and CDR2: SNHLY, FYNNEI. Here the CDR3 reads CASSEFRNSPLHF. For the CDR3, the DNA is TGTGCCAGCAGTGAGTTCCGGAATTCACCCCTCCACTTT.

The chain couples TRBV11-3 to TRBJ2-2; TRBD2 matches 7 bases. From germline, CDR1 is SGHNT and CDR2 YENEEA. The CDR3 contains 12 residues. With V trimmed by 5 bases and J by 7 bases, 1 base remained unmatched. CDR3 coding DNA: TGTGCCAGCAGCAGGGAGGGCGGGGAGCTGTTTTTT. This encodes CASSREGGELFF.

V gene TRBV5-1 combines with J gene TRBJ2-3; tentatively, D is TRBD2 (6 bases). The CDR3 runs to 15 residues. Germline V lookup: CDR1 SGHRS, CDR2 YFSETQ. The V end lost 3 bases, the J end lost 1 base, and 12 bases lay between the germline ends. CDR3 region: CASSYYRRGTDTQYF. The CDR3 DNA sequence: TGCGCCAGCAGCTACTACAGGAGGGGCACAGATACGCAGTATTTT.

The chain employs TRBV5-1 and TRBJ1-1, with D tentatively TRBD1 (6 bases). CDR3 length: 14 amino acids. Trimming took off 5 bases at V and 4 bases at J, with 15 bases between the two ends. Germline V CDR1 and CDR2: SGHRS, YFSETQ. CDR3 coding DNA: TGCGCCAGCAGTTGGGACACCGAAGGCACTGAAGCTTTCTTT. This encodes CASSWDTEGTEAFF. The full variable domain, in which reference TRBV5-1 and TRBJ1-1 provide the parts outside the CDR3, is KAGVTQTPRYLIKTRGQQVTLSCSPISGHRSVSWYQQTPGQGLQFLFEYFSETQRNKGNFPGRFSGRQFSNSRSEMNVSTLELGDSALYLCASSWDTEGTEAFFGQGTRLTVV.

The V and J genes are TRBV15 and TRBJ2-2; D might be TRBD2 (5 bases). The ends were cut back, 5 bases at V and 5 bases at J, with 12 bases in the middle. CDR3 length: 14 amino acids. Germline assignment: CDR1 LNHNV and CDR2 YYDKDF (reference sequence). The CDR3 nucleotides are TGTGCCACCAGCGTGCGGGCCTCGACCGGGGAGCTGTTTTTT. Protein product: CATSVRASTGELFF.

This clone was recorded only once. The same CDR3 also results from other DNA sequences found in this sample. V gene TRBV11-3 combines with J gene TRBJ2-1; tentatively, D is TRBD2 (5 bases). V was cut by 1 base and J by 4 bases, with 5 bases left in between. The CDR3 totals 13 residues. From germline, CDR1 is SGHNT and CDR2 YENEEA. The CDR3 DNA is TGTGCCAGCAGCTTAGCGGGATACAATGAGCAGTTCTTC. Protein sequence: CASSLAGYNEQFF.

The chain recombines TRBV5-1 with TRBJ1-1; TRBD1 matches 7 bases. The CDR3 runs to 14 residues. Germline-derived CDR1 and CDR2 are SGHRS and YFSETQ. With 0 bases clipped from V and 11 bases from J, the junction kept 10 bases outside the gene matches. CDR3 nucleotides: TGCGCCAGCAGCTTGGGGTTGGACAGGAGGTCTGCTTTCTTT. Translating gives CASSLGLDRRSAFF.

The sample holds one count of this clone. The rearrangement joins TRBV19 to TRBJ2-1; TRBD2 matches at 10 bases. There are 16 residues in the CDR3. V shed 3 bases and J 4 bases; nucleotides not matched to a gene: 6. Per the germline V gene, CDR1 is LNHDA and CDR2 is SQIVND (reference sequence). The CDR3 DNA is TGTGCCAGTAGTATCCTAGCGGGGGATCGATACAATGAGCAGTTCTTC. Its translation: CASSILAGDRYNEQFF.